The T cell receptor (beta chain) described here comes from a study of CD8+ T cells in alopecia areata. RNA, once extracted, was reverse transcribed into cDNA for use as the sequencing template. Some clones are missing from TCRdb's copy, which holds only in-frame ones; the method was immunoSEQ multiplex PCR. The table lists tens of thousands of clones, roughly three fifths of them singletons. This clone was observed once. Antigen: not known. Regarding the study as a whole: Higher clonality than in normal scalp was seen in lesional scalp, especially alopecia totalis/universalis. Scalp data also include sequences from resident alphabeta T cells of normal skin. Patients displayed less clarity in TCR sharing than mice, a finding possibly related to HLA.

Trimming pared 1 base from V and 0 bases from J, leaving 14 bases between. The CDR3 sequence is 16 residues long. Germline CDR1 reads SQVTM; CDR2 reads ANQGSEA. Individuals with alopecia areata gave both lesional scalp punch biopsies and peripheral blood for collection. The rearrangement links TRBV29-1 to TRBJ2-3; D unclear. The sequencing used CD8+ T cells sorted from blood, collected at week 0. The receptor's source is a human donor with alopecia areata. CDR3 region: CSVEVPGPASTDTQYF. The CDR3 nucleotides are TGCAGCGTTGAAGTCCCAGGCCCCGCTAGCACAGATACGCAGTATTTT.